These 3 T cell receptor beta chains originate from one sample sequenced in a study of radiation and T cells in renal cell carcinoma. Time point of the sample: blood 4 weeks post-SBRT, at nephrectomy. Noted treatment: 15 Gy SBRT to primary tumor, nephrectomy 4 weeks later. TCRdb keeps only in-frame clones here, not all; method: immunoSEQ multiplex PCR. The table has 65,000 or so clones, around 80% seen once. Here the sequenced sample was blood, taken from a patient whose treatment included radiotherapy and nephrectomy. The receptors here all came from a man in his 60s with renal cell carcinoma.

The table lists this clone with a count of one. The chain combines TRBV2 with TRBJ2-3, with D unclear. Germline CDR1 is SNHLY and CDR2 is FYNNEI. The CDR3 has 15 residues. V was shortened by 2 bases and J by 2 bases, with 11 bases between the two germline ends. For the CDR3, the DNA is TGTGCCAGCAGTGAACCGGCCGTCTTCACAGATACGCAGTATTTT. Translating it yields CASSEPAVFTDTQYF.

The chain is built from TRBV25-1 and TRBJ1-6; 12 bases are a match to TRBD1. The trim removed 6 bases at V and 10 bases at J, leaving 10 bases unmatched. The CDR3 is 16 residues long. Germline V lookup: CDR1 MGHDK, CDR2 SYGVNS. CDR3 loop: CASSLGMGQGASPLHF. The CDR3 nucleotides read TGTGCCAGCAGCCTAGGGATGGGACAGGGGGCCTCACCCCTCCACTTT. Supplemented by reference TRBV25-1 and TRBJ1-6, the full variable domain reads EADIYQTPRYLVIGTGKKITLECSQTMGHDKMYWYQQDPGMELHLIHYSYGVNSTEKGDLSSESTVSRIRTEHFPLTLESARPSHTSQYLCASSLGMGQGASPLHFGNGTRLTVT.

The chain carries TRBV2 and TRBJ2-1, with D tentatively TRBD2 (5 bases). The CDR3 has 13 residues. Germline-derived CDR1 and CDR2 are SNHLY and FYNNEI. Trimming removed 6 bases from V and 9 bases from J, with 15 bases in between. Here the CDR3 DNA reads TGTGCCAGCAGCCGGACCGTAGCGCTTGAGCAGTTCTTC. As protein: CASSRTVALEQFF.